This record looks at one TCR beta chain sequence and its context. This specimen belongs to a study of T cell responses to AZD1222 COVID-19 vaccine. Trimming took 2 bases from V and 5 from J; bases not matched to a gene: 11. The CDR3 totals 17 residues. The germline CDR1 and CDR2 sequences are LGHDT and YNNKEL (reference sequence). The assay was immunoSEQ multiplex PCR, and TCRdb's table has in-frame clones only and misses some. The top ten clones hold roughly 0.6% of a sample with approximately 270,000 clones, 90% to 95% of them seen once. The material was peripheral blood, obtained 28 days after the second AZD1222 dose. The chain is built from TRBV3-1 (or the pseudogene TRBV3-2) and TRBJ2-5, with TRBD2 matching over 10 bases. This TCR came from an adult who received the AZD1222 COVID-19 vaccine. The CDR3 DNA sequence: TGTGCCAGCAGCCAAACGGCACTAGCGGGGATGGCGGAGACCCAGTACTTC. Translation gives CASSQTALAGMAETQYF.